The present entry profiles one T cell receptor (beta chain) with its context. Its antigen is still unknown. CDR1 is SGDLS and CDR2 is YYNGEE in the germline V gene. V trimming: 0 bases; J trimming: 7 bases; junction bases outside the gene matches: 10. The CDR3 loop spans 16 amino acids. The data were taken from a study of identical twins. Broader study findings: Models underpredicted monozygotic twin sharing of out-of-frame TCR alpha. Weaker excess twin sharing was seen among beta out-of-frame sequences. The study based its conclusions on cross-sectional statistical analysis and did not follow the same donors.

MiXCR, applied by TCRdb to the 5' RACE reads, yields one record per CDR3 protein. The data show around 510,000 distinct CDR3 sequences, around 15% seen once. In addition, the sample was reused for a study of yellow fever vaccine responses in identical twins. That paper notes: Twins' vaccine T cell response reportedly seemed partly convergent, partly personalized.

V is TRBV9 and J is TRBJ2-7; 10 bases match TRBD2. This receptor was taken from a woman between 18 and 29 years old in good health. The specimen was CD4+ T cells sorted from blood. CDR3: CASSVAAGGPSNEQYF. CDR3 nucleotide sequence: TGTGCCAGCAGCGTAGCAGCGGGGGGGCCGAGTAATGAGCAGTACTTC.